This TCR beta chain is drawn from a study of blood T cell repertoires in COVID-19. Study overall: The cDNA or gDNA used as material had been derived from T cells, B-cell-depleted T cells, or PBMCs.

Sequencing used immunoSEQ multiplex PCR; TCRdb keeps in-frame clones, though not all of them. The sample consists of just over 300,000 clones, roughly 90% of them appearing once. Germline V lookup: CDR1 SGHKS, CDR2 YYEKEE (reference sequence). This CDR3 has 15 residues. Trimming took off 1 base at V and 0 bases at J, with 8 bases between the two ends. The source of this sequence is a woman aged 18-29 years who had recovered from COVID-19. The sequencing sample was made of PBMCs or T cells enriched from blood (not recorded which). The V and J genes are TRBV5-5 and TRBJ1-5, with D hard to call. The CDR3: CASSLSGVSNQPQHF. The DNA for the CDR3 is TGTGCCAGCAGCTTGAGCGGTGTTAGCAATCAGCCCCAGCATTTT.